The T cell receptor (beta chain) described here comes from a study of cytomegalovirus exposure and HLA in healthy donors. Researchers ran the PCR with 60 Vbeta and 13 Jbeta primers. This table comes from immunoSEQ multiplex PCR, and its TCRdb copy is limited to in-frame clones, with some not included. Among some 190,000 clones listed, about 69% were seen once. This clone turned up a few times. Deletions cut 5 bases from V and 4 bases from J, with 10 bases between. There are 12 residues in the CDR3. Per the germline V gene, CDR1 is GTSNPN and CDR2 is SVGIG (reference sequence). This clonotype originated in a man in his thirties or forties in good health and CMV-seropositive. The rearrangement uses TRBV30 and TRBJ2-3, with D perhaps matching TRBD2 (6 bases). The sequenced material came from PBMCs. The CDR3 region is CAWARDSDTQYF. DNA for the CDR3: TGTGCCTGGGCCCGGGACTCAGATACGCAGTATTTT. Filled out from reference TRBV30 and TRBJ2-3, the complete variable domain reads SQTIHQWPATLVQPVGSPLSLECTVEGTSNPNLYWYRQAAGRGLQLLFYSVGIGQISSEVPQNLSASRPQDRQFILSSKKLLLSDSGFYLCAWARDSDTQYFGPGTRLTVL.